These T cell receptor beta chains were read from a single sample in a study of blood T cell repertoires in COVID-19. Sequencing used immunoSEQ multiplex PCR; TCRdb keeps in-frame clones, though not all of them. The table has approximately 230,000 clones, about 89% seen once; the top ten hold 3.5% to 5%. The material sequenced was PBMCs or T cells enriched from blood (not recorded which). These receptors all come from a woman aged 25-40 years who had recovered from COVID-19. The CDR3 runs from the conserved cysteine through the conserved F or W. The order of the fields is D gene, clone size, CDR3 length, V gene, J gene, CDR3 protein, CDR3 DNA. The D gene is left open where the match is weak. The size field is filled for only some rows; it gives once, few, many or a size class.

TRBD2	.	14	TRBV6-5	TRBJ2-7	CASTLAGGSYEQYF	TGTGCCAGCACCTTAGCGGGAGGCTCCTACGAGCAGTACTTC
.	.	15	TRBV27	TRBJ1-5	CASSLSIQNNQPQHF	TGTGCCAGCAGTTTATCGATACAAAACAATCAGCCCCAGCATTTT
.	few	12	TRBV11-2	TRBJ1-2	CASSSQGAGYTF	TGTGCCAGCAGCTCACAGGGAGCTGGCTACACCTTC
.	.	13	TRBV19	TRBJ1-2	CASSNQGYYGYTF	TGTGCCAGTAGTAACCAGGGGTACTATGGCTACACCTTC
TRBD1	.	14	TRBV11-3	TRBJ1-1	CASSGPGGYTEAFF	TGTGCCAGCAGCGGACCAGGGGGCTACACTGAAGCTTTCTTT
TRBD2	.	16	TRBV7-3	TRBJ2-3	CASSLLPRELTDTQYF	TGTGCCAGCAGCCTCCTTCCGCGGGAGCTAACAGATACGCAGTATTTT
TRBD1	.	15	TRBV27	TRBJ2-2	CASRKGQGATGELFF	TGTGCCAGCAGGAAGGGACAGGGGGCGACCGGGGAGCTGTTTTTT
.	once	16	TRBV7-8	TRBJ2-2	CASSPLPSGFTGELFF	TGTGCCAGCAGCCCCCTTCCAAGCGGATTCACCGGGGAGCTGTTTTTT
.	.	13	TRBV11-2	TRBJ1-5	CASSLDPVQPQHF	TGTGCCAGCAGCTTAGACCCGGTACAGCCCCAGCATTTT
.	.	12	TRBV19	TRBJ2-7	CASNAGIYEQYF	TGTGCCAGTAACGCAGGAATTTACGAGCAGTACTTC
.	.	14	TRBV28	TRBJ1-1	CASRIDGGWTEAFF	TGTGCCAGCAGAATTGATGGAGGGTGGACTGAAGCTTTCTTT
TRBD1	.	15	TRBV9	TRBJ2-3	CASSVGTGGTDTQYF	TGTGCCAGCAGCGTTGGGACAGGAGGCACAGATACGCAGTATTTT
TRBD1	.	13	TRBV11-3	TRBJ1-1	CASSLTGGLEAFF	TGTGCCAGCAGCTTAACAGGGGGCTTAGAAGCTTTCTTT
TRBD2	.	15	TRBV9	TRBJ2-1	CASSAGSGSYNEQFF	TGTGCCAGCAGCGCCGGTAGCGGGAGTTACAATGAGCAGTTCTTC
TRBD1	once	14	TRBV4-1	TRBJ1-1	CASSRQDRDFEAFF	TGCGCCAGCAGCCGCCAGGACAGGGACTTTGAAGCTTTCTTT